This T cell receptor beta chain was found in a study of metastatic and nonmetastatic thyroid tumors. Prior to thyroid surgery, none of the patients had received any treatment. In germline, CDR1 is DFQATT, CDR2 SNEGSKA (reference sequence). The CDR3 covers 13 residues. V was shortened by 4 bases and J by 8 bases, with 17 bases between the two germline ends. TCRdb re-called clones from the PCR reads using MiXCR. The sample has 20,000 to 25,000 clones, approximately 22% seen once; the top ten hold roughly 6.6%. This sequence joins TRBV20-1 and TRBJ1-2; D gene unclear. This sequence originates from a female donor with papillary thyroid cancer or a benign thyroid nodule (not recorded which). Some clones in this sample may be carry-over from other donors' samples. The specimen was tumor tissue. The CDR3 DNA follows: TGCAGTGCTATAGAGATGGCAGTCTTGGGCTACACCTTC. Protein product: CSAIEMAVLGYTF.